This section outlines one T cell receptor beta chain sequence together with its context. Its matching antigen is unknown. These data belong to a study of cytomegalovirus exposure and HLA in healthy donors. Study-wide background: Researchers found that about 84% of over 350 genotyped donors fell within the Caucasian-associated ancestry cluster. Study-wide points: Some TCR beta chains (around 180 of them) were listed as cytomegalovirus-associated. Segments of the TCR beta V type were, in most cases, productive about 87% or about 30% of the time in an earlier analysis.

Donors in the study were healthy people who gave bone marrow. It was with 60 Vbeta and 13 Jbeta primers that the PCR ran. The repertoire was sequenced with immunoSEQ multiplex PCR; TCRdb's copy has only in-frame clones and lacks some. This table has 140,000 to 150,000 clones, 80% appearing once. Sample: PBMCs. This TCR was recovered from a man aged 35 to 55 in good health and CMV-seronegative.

The DNA of the CDR3 is TGTGCCACCAGCAGAGTTGGACAGGGGTTAGCGGGCGGCTACACCTTC. Translation gives CATSRVGQGLAGGYTF. This chain joins TRBV15 and TRBJ1-2; 9 positions agree with TRBD1. This CDR3 has 16 residues. The junction had 11 bases not matched to a gene; V was cut back by 1 base and J by 8 bases. Germline CDR1 and CDR2: LNHNV and YYDKDF (reference sequence).